This T cell receptor beta chain was sequenced in a study of blood T cell repertoires in COVID-19 (dated by TCRdb to the early 2020s). Study-wide context: The collaborator samples originated in the United States, Italy and Spain and spanned the acute and convalescent phases of COVID-19. The prospective study material was composed of cDNA or gDNA derived from T cells, B-cell-depleted T cells, or PBMCs. The dataset comprised deeply sampled blood TCRbeta repertoires from subjects exposed to, actively infected with, or recovered from COVID-19. The repertoires were released in a freely available public database meant as a resource for research on the immune response to SARS-CoV-2. The samples were drawn from two sources: the first 160 participants of the ongoing ImmuneRACE study, and 1,254 subjects contributed by 6 global collaborators. The sample metadata nearly always contained a de-identified subject ID, COVID-19 status, age in years and sex. Where available, HLA class I and class II types were taken from metadata supplied by the sample provider and were not determined by assay-based typing. Beyond this particular receptor, the publication reports: The amount of clinical and demographic metadata varied by source and participant and was provided uncurated.

The immunoSEQ Assay, a bias-controlled multiplex PCR, was used to amplify TCRbeta CDR3 regions from genomic DNA. The authors' analysis ran thus. Within the assay, amplification of reference gene primers was used to estimate how many nucleated cells each sample contained. To quantify the absolute abundance of each unique TCRbeta CDR3 rearrangement, sequence reads were collapsed and filtered. For each sample, productive Simpson clonality was calculated as the square root of Simpson's diversity index across productive rearrangements. TCRdb retrieved this table from immuneACCESS and kept in-frame rearrangements only. Not all clones are present; in checked studies, unresolved V genes account for under half, and no reason is known for the remainder. V and J calls and clone size are given by that table; D and trimming were obtained from the DNA. The sample table records about 36,000 clones; approximately 86% of these occur just once. The ten largest make up 13% to 15% of the sample.

The collaborating institutions used their own protocols to collect whole blood in K2EDTA tubes. For TCRbeta analysis, collaborators shipped samples as frozen whole blood, isolated PBMCs, or DNA extracted from either of those sample types. The V end loses 2 bases and the J end loses 5 bases, and a stretch of 13 bases separates them. There are 15 amino acids in the CDR3, from cysteine to phenylalanine inclusive. Only CDR3 DNA remains: 45 bases, in frame from the first base. Based on the germline V gene (reference sequence), the CDR1 and CDR2 sequences are LNHDA and SQIVND. Of note for this clone: The antigen it binds to is not known. The record has no base qualities; no much larger clone is one base away.

The V gene is TRBV19 and the J gene is TRBJ1-5; the D gene is perhaps TRBD1, from 6 matching bases. The TCR was taken from a human donor in a cohort sampled during active COVID-19. Sequencing was performed on peripheral blood. The nucleotide sequence reads as follows: TGTGCCAGTAGTATATTCCTCAGGGGCGATCAGCCCCAGCATTTT. It specifies CASSIFLRGDQPQHF.